These 29 T cell receptor beta chains were sequenced from one sample in a study of blood T cells in healthy people across ages. It was with a sample-barcoded 5' primer and a J-beta primer mix that a second PCR of roughly 6 to 11 cycles was run. TCRdb re-analysed the 5' RACE reads in MiXCR, keeping a single row per CDR3 protein. Among more than 650,000 distinct CDR3 sequences listed, about 20% were seen once. Sequenced: blood. Receptors were obtained from a man between 65 and 80 years old in good health.

Only a few counts were recorded for this clonotype. The V call is TRBV11-3, the J call TRBJ2-5; D is undetermined. This CDR3 is built from 15 residues. CDR1 is SGHNT and CDR2 is YENEEA in the germline V gene. V lost 5 bases, J lost 1 base, and 14 bases lay in between. Written as DNA, the CDR3 is TGTGCCAGCAGCGATACAATATTTCGCCAAGAGACCCAGTACTTC. This translates into CASSDTIFRQETQYF.

Comments on this clonotype: The conserved closing phenylalanine or tryptophan is absent in this CDR3, likely reflecting a read error. The V gene is TRBV7-2, the J gene TRBJ2-5; D not certain. The CDR3 runs to 14 residues. CDR1 and CDR2 from the germline V gene are SGHTA and FQGNSA. Trimming removed 0 bases at V and 4 bases at J, with 9 bases between. The CDR3 loop reads CASSLARGSETQYL. CDR3 coding DNA: TGTGCCAGCAGCTTAGCGCGAGGTTCAGAGACCCAGTACCTC.

The rearrangement joins TRBV28 to TRBJ1-4; D gene unclear. Germline V gives CDR1 MDHEN, CDR2 SYDVKM. Trimming took 4 bases from V and 4 from J, leaving 16 bases between them. The CDR3 consists of 16 residues. CDR3 amino acids: CASSYVELGRNEKLFF. The CDR3 nucleotides are TGTGCCAGCAGTTATGTCGAACTGGGCCGTAATGAAAAACTGTTTTTT.

The chain employs TRBV20-1 and TRBJ2-1; the D gene is possibly TRBD1 (5 bases). CDR1 is DFQATT and CDR2 is SNEGSKA in the germline V gene (reference sequence). This CDR3 is 15 amino acids long. The CDR3 reads CLCSRGVGEPNEQFF. The CDR3, as DNA: TGCCTTTGTAGTCGTGGGGTAGGGGAACCGAATGAGCAGTTCTTC.

The chain links TRBV7-2 to TRBJ2-1; D ambiguous. Trimming stripped 6 bases from V and 2 bases from J, with 8 bases between. The germline V gene has CDR1 SGHTA and CDR2 FQGNSA. This CDR3 contains 13 residues. CDR3 coding DNA: TGTGCCAGCAGTGGAGCAGCCTACAATGAGCAGTTCTTC. Translation gives CASSGAAYNEQFF.

This sequence joins TRBV21-1 and TRBJ1-4; whether TRBD1, the table's D call, matches the DNA was not checked. TRBV21-1 is a recognized pseudogene. The CDR3 is made up of 16 amino acids. The CDR3 sequence: CASSARPTVVNEKLFF. The DNA for the CDR3 is TGTGCCAGCAGCGCCCGGCCGACAGTTGTTAATGAAAAACTGTTTTTT.

This clonotype was counted a few times. At one end, the junction sequence differs from germline, possibly due to a read error. The chain carries TRBV12-3 or TRBV12-4 and TRBJ1-3; D call uncertain. The CDR3 sequence is 17 residues long. The CDR3 protein is CVSSLIWGGVTGNTIYF. CDR3 in DNA: TGTGTCAGCAGTTTAATTTGGGGTGGGGTCACTGGAAACACCATATATTTT.

This clonotype was found a few times. The chain employs TRBV28 and TRBJ1-4; the D is unclear. The ends were cut back, 4 bases at V and 4 bases at J, with 10 bases in the middle. Germline V gene data show CDR1 as MDHEN and CDR2 as SYDVKM. This CDR3 has 14 amino acids. The CDR3 region has the DNA TGTGCCAGCAGTTCGATGGTCGTTAATGAAAAACTGTTTTTT. Protein product: CASSSMVVNEKLFF.

This clonotype appeared many times. This chain joins TRBV24-1 and TRBJ1-1, with 9 bases identical to TRBD1. Germline CDR1 is KGHDR and CDR2 is SFDVKD. This CDR3 has 15 residues. V dropped 5 bases and J dropped 1; count of bases not matched to a gene: 4. The CDR3 nucleotides are TGTGCCACCAGTGCCGCGACAGGGGGGAACACTGAAGCTTTCTTT. This gives the protein CATSAATGGNTEAFF.

The J gene is TRBJ1-1, the V gene TRBV20-1; D not certain. The CDR3 totals 8 residues. The germline V gene encodes CDR1 DFQATT and CDR2 SNEGSKA (reference sequence). The CDR3 here is CSLSQAFF. The CDR3 region has the DNA TGCAGCCTCTCACAAGCTTTCTTT.

The chain is built from TRBV4-2 and TRBJ2-6; no reliable D call. Germline V gene sequence: CDR1 LGHNA, CDR2 YNFKEQ. V was shortened by 11 bases and J by 0 bases, with 8 bases between the two germline ends. The CDR3 is made up of 13 amino acids. CDR3 coding DNA: TGTGCCGGCCAGAGCTCTGGGGCCAACGTCCTGACTTTC. Residues: CAGQSSGANVLTF.

The rearrangement links TRBV4-1 to TRBJ1-6; unclear D gene. The CDR3 has 16 residues. V was pared by 0 bases and J by 3 bases, with 9 bases between. Germline V gene sequence: CDR1 MGHRA, CDR2 YSYEKL. The CDR3 sequence: CASSQDGDFYNSPLHF. CDR3 bases: TGCGCCAGCAGCCAAGACGGAGATTTCTATAATTCACCCCTCCACTTT.

The rearrangement joins TRBV5-1 to TRBJ2-1, with 7 bases identical to TRBD2. TRBJ2-7 explains the end of the DNA better; the J call may be wrong. Germline V gene lookup returns CDR1 SGHRS and CDR2 YFSETQ. The CDR3 runs 14 residues. CDR3 DNA: TGCGCCAGCTCCGTGCGGGGGATATCCTACGAGCAGTACTTC. Its translation: CASSVRGISYEQYF.

Only a few counts were recorded for this clonotype. The rearrangement links TRBV12-3 or TRBV12-4 to TRBJ2-5, with D possibly matching TRBD1 (6 bases). The closer fit of TRBJ2-1 to the DNA end suggests the J call may be wrong. The CDR3 length is 15 residues. The CDR3 DNA is TGTGCCAGCAGTACCACAGGGTACACCTACAATGAGCAGTTCTTC. Translation: CASSTTGYTYNEQFF.

There are a few counts of this clonotype. This rearrangement joins TRBV7-2 to TRBJ2-5, with D perhaps TRBD1 or TRBD2 (5 bases each). The CDR3 contains 16 residues. Trimming pared 7 bases from V and 4 bases from J, leaving 22 bases between. Germline V gene data show CDR1 as SGHTA and CDR2 as FQGNSA. The CDR3: CASTSSQGVGLETQYF. CDR3 DNA sequence: TGTGCCAGCACCTCATCCCAGGGAGTCGGATTAGAGACCCAGTACTTC.

This clonotype was observed a few times. This chain connects TRBV12-3 or TRBV12-4 to TRBJ2-5; either TRBD1 or TRBD2 may fit D (6 bases each). Trimming took 5 bases from V and 4 from J, leaving 14 bases between them. The CDR3 runs 14 residues. The CDR3 region has the DNA TGTGCCAGCAGTCCGGGGGCCGGGATAGAGACCCAGTACTTC. This codes for CASSPGAGIETQYF.

CDR3 nucleotide sequence: TGTGCCAGCAGTGAACTGACAGGGTATGGCTCCCCAAGTTCCTACGAGCAGTACTTC. Its translation: CASSELTGYGSPSSYEQYF. This sequence joins TRBV6-1 and TRBJ2-7, with TRBD1 identical over 7 bases. The length of the CDR3 is 19 residues. Germline V gene sequence: CDR1 MNHNS, CDR2 SASEGT. V dropped 2 bases and J dropped 1; count of bases not matched to a gene: 17.

This clonotype occurred a few times. The chain recombines TRBV9 with TRBJ2-5, with TRBD2 as a possible D gene (5 bases). The J call may not be correct, given that the DNA end is closer to TRBJ2-1. CDR3 length equals 13 residues. The V gene's germline CDR1 is SGDLS and CDR2 YYNGEE. The CDR3 protein is CASRGDYHREQFF. The CDR3 DNA reads as TGTGCCAGCAGAGGTGACTACCACCGTGAGCAGTTCTTC.

The V and J genes are TRBV7-8 and TRBJ2-6; 8 bases map to TRBD1. CDR1 is SGHVS, CDR2 FQNEAQ, per germline. The trim removed 5 bases at V and 0 bases at J, leaving 9 bases unmatched. The CDR3 spans 18 residues. This CDR3 reads CASSSRGRESSGANVLTF. CDR3 in DNA: TGTGCCAGCAGCAGCAGGGGGCGGGAAAGCTCTGGGGCCAACGTCCTGACTTTC. Full variable domain (outside the CDR3, taken from reference TRBV7-8 and TRBJ2-6): GAGVSQSPRYKVAKRGQDVALRCDPISGHVSLFWYQQALGQGPEFLTYFQNEAQLDKSGLPSDRFFAERPEGSVSTLKIQRTQQEDSAVYLCASSSRGRESSGANVLTFGAGSRLTVL.

This clonotype was seen at least ten times. The chain carries TRBV19 and TRBJ2-3, with D unclear. CDR1 and CDR2 (germline): LNHDA, SQIVND (reference sequence). The CDR3 covers 14 residues. V lost 5 bases and J lost 0, with 9 bases in between. CDR3 loop: CASSRAHSTDTQYF. The CDR3 DNA reads as TGTGCCAGTAGTCGCGCGCATAGCACAGATACGCAGTATTTT.

In its sample, this clonotype was seen a few times. The rearrangement uses TRBV6-5 and TRBJ1-2; D not certain. The CDR3 covers 14 residues. Between the trimmed V and J ends, which lost 6 bases and 6 bases, there was a span of 17 bases. Germline CDR1 and CDR2: MNHEY and SVGAGI. The CDR3 DNA sequence: TGTGCCAGCAGAAACCGGGTCGAAGGAGATGGCTACACCTTC. Translating it yields CASRNRVEGDGYTF.

The chain employs TRBV20-1 and TRBJ1-5; D is possibly TRBD1 (5 bases). This CDR3 spans 14 amino acids. From germline, CDR1 is DFQATT and CDR2 SNEGSKA (reference sequence). Between the trimmed V and J ends, which lost 4 bases and 1 base, there was a span of 11 bases. CDR3 region: CSATQGGSNQPQHF. DNA of the CDR3: TGCAGTGCTACCCAGGGAGGAAGCAATCAGCCCCAGCATTTT.

The chain uses TRBV20-1 and TRBJ2-7; D is possibly TRBD1 (5 bases). V lost 1 base and J lost 6, with 13 bases in between. The CDR3 runs to 13 residues. Germline V gene lookup returns CDR1 DFQATT and CDR2 SNEGSKA (reference sequence). The chain's CDR3 is CSARGPTVSEQYF. The CDR3 DNA reads as TGCAGTGCTAGAGGTCCGACAGTCTCCGAGCAGTACTTC.

This rearrangement joins TRBV10-3 to TRBJ2-3; D is uncertain. This CDR3 region has 13 residues. Germline V gene data show CDR1 as ENHRY and CDR2 as SYGVKD. Between the trimmed V and J ends, which lost 3 bases and 6 bases, there was a span of 10 bases. CDR3 DNA: TGTGCCATCAGTGAAGGTATCCAGGATACGCAGTATTTT. Amino acids: CAISEGIQDTQYF.

The chain uses TRBV7-6 and TRBJ2-5; possible D gene TRBD2, 6 bases. The DNA end is more similar to TRBJ2-1, so the J call may be wrong. The CDR3 totals 13 residues. Per the germline V gene, CDR1 is SGHVS and CDR2 is FNYEAQ. CDR3 residues: CASSWGGANEQFF. CDR3 nucleotide sequence: TGTGCCAGCAGCTGGGGCGGGGCTAATGAGCAGTTCTTC.

This clonotype was seen a handful of times. This chain joins TRBV20-1 and TRBJ1-1; no clear D. Trimming removed 5 bases at V and 3 bases at J, with 13 bases between. This CDR3 comprises 13 residues. CDR1 is DFQATT and CDR2 is SNEGSKA in the germline V gene (reference sequence). The DNA of the CDR3 is TGCAGTGCTGTTGCGGTCATGGACACTGAAGCTTTCTTT. Encoded protein: CSAVAVMDTEAFF.

V and J are TRBV29-1 and TRBJ1-1; no definite D call. This CDR3 is 12 amino acids long. The germline V and J ends were trimmed by 4 bases and 0 bases, with 6 bases remaining between them. Germline CDR1 reads SQVTM; CDR2 reads ANQGSEA. Written as DNA, the CDR3 is TGCAGCGTTGGAACAATGAACACTGAAGCTTTCTTT. Protein sequence: CSVGTMNTEAFF.

This chain joins TRBV2 and TRBJ2-5, with D perhaps TRBD1 (6 bases). The DNA end lines up better with TRBJ2-7; the J call may be wrong. CDR1 and CDR2 (germline): SNHLY, FYNNEI. The CDR3 is 12 amino acids. The CDR3 bases are TGTGCCAGCAGTGGGGGGCGGTACGAGCAGTACTTC. Translated, it gives CASSGGRYEQYF.

The table lists this clonotype with many counts. The chain is built from TRBV4-1 and TRBJ2-7; D may match TRBD1 or TRBD2 (5 bases each). V was pared by 0 bases and J by 1 base, with 10 bases between. CDR1 is MGHRA, CDR2 YSYEKL, per germline. This CDR3 has 15 amino acids. The chain's CDR3 is CASSQDYGASYEQYV. The CDR3, as DNA: TGCGCCAGCAGCCAAGATTACGGGGCGTCCTACGAGCAGTACGTC.